This TCR beta chain comes out of a study of CD8 T cells in ankylosing spondylitis. Study results and limitations: Seemingly characteristic of ankylosing spondylitis blood was a TCR beta motif consisting of under ten highly homologous variants.

Trimming removed 8 bases from V and 1 base from J, with 7 bases in between. CDR1 is MNHEY, CDR2 SMNVEV, per germline (reference sequence). CDR3 length: 12 residues. TCRdb re-called the 5' RACE reads through MiXCR, storing one row per CDR3 protein. The sample holds some 240,000 distinct CDR3 sequences; 18% are singletons and the top ten take around a third. This clonotype occurred many times. Its specificity is unknown. This TCR was sampled from a male donor with ankylosing spondylitis or in good health (not recorded which). Sequenced input: blood, either unsorted or a sorted T cell fraction (not recorded which). The genes are TRBV27 and TRBJ2-3; TRBD2 might be the D (5 bases). CDR3 loop: CASVGGTDTQYF. The CDR3 DNA is TGTGCCAGCGTGGGAGGCACAGATACGCAGTATTTT.